This TCR beta chain was observed in a study of blood T cell repertoires in COVID-19. The wider study: There were acute and convalescent COVID-19 samples, and they came from the United States, Italy and Spain. The cDNA or gDNA used as material had been derived from T cells, B-cell-depleted T cells, or PBMCs.

Germline lookup yields CDR1 KGHSH and CDR2 LQKENI. The CDR3 has 15 residues. V was clipped by 3 bases and J by 6 bases; unmatched bases: 5. As handled by the study authors: Nucleated cell counts were estimated from reference gene primer amplification. Generated by immunoSEQ multiplex PCR, the TCRdb table keeps only in-frame clones and is missing some. V and J calls and clone size follow that table, whereas D and trimming were derived from the DNA. The data contain about 200,000 clones, roughly 86% of them singletons. Source material: peripheral blood. The chain carries TRBV18 and TRBJ1-2; 12 bases line up with TRBD1. This TCR derives from a man younger than 30 with active or convalescent COVID-19. Here the CDR3 DNA reads TGTGCCAGCTCACCTCGGGACAGGGGGCAGGATGGCTACACCTTC. It yields the protein CASSPRDRGQDGYTF.